These 22 T cell receptor beta chains were all obtained from the same sample, sequenced in a study of control samples from healthy donors and cancer patients. Method: immunoSEQ multiplex PCR; TCRdb's copy keeps in-frame clones and lacks some. This sample's table reports fewer than 200,000 clones. Sequencing was done on a sample of blood. Receptors were obtained from a woman in her twenties or thirties in good health.

The rearrangement joins TRBV6-1 to TRBJ2-7; possible D gene TRBD1, 5 bases. This CDR3 is built from 15 residues. V was clipped by 3 bases and J by 0 bases, with 12 bases between them. The V gene's germline CDR1 is MNHNS and CDR2 SASEGT. CDR3 coding DNA: TGTGCCAGCAGTGACGTATCTGGGGCCTCCTACGAGCAGTACTTC. Translation: CASSDVSGASYEQYF.

The chain has TRBV19 and TRBJ2-7; 10 bases agree with TRBD1. The CDR3 totals 14 residues. The ends lost 6 bases at V and 2 bases at J; junction bases unmatched: 4. CDR1 is LNHDA and CDR2 is SQIVND in the germline V gene (reference sequence). The chain's CDR3 is CASSPGTGAYEQYF. The DNA for the CDR3 is TGTGCCAGTAGCCCCGGGACAGGGGCCTACGAGCAGTACTTC.

The J gene is TRBJ2-7, the V gene TRBV5-4, with D tentatively TRBD1 (5 bases). The V gene's germline CDR1 is SGHNT and CDR2 YYREEE (reference sequence). The CDR3 is made up of 13 amino acids. The V end was cut by 6 bases, the J end by 3 bases, with 13 bases between. For the CDR3, the DNA is TGTGCCAGCACCCTCGGGCAGGGCTACGAGCAGTACTTC. Residues: CASTLGQGYEQYF.

V and J are TRBV10-3 and TRBJ2-1, with 9 bases lining up with TRBD2. The junction had 12 bases not matched to a gene; V was cut back by 2 bases and J by 4 bases. This CDR3 contains 18 residues. CDR1 and CDR2 from the germline V gene are ENHRY and SYGVKD. The CDR3 nucleotides read TGTGCCATCAGTGAGGTAGCACTAGCGGGTACCATTTACAATGAGCAGTTCTTC. Protein: CAISEVALAGTIYNEQFF.

The rearrangement uses TRBV11-2 and TRBJ2-5; D call uncertain. This CDR3 has 15 amino acids. The V end was cut by 5 bases, the J end by 12 bases, with 25 bases between. Germline lookup yields CDR1 SGHAT and CDR2 FQNNGV. CDR3 amino acids: CASSQGVGRPGPEYF. The DNA for the CDR3 is TGTGCCAGCAGCCAAGGAGTAGGCAGGCCTGGGCCGGAGTACTTC.

Written as DNA, the CDR3 is TGTGCCAGCAGTAGGCCGTGGAGACCCAATTCACCCCTCCACTTT. This codes for CASSRPWRPNSPLHF. The genes are TRBV6-6 and TRBJ1-6; D not resolved. V was trimmed by 5 bases and J by 7 bases, leaving 15 bases between them. The CDR3 has 15 residues. CDR1 is MNHNY and CDR2 is SVGAGI in the germline V gene (reference sequence).

Comments on this clone: Distinct nucleotide sequences in the sample also encode this CDR3. The chain is built from TRBV29-1 and TRBJ2-3; 10 positions match TRBD1. J lost 2 bases, V lost 3 bases, and 2 bases had no gene match. The CDR3 is 14 residues long. Per the germline V gene, CDR1 is SQVTM and CDR2 is ANQGSEA. The CDR3 reads CSVEGQGYTDTQYF. The CDR3 DNA is TGCAGCGTTGAGGGACAGGGGTACACAGATACGCAGTATTTT.

The chain joins TRBV7-2 to TRBJ1-6; 9 bases are a match to TRBD1. V dropped 3 bases and J dropped 10; count of bases not matched to a gene: 4. Germline-derived CDR1 and CDR2 are SGHTA and FQGNSA. This CDR3 has 14 residues. CDR3 nucleotide sequence: TGTGCCAGCAGCTTCACAGGGGGCCAATCACCCCTCCACTTT. Residues: CASSFTGGQSPLHF.

The V and J genes are TRBV6-5 and TRBJ2-7; 8 positions agree with TRBD1. The CDR3 spans 14 residues. In germline, CDR1 is MNHEY, CDR2 SVGAGI. The V segment lost 7 bases and the J segment 4 bases; nucleotides outside the gene matches: 9. The CDR3 DNA sequence: TGTGCCAGCACTGGACAGGGTGAGGGTTACGAGCAGTACTTC. Protein product: CASTGQGEGYEQYF.

V and J are TRBV4-1 and TRBJ2-7; 7 bases agree with TRBD1. In germline, CDR1 is MGHRA, CDR2 YSYEKL. The length of the CDR3 is 17 residues. Trimming cost V 2 bases and J 1 base; bases outside gene matches: 11. The CDR3 sequence: CASSQWATGEQSYEQYF. The CDR3 DNA reads as TGCGCCAGCAGCCAATGGGCAACAGGGGAGCAGTCCTACGAGCAGTACTTC.

Here the CDR3 reads CASSYPLGGGETQYF. As DNA, the CDR3 is TGTGCCAGCAGCTACCCCCTGGGAGGGGGCGAGACCCAGTACTTC. The chain is built from TRBV7-2 and TRBJ2-5, with D possibly being TRBD1 or TRBD2 (7 bases each). V lost 4 bases, J lost 5 bases, and 17 bases lay in between. The CDR3 sequence is 15 residues long. Per germline, CDR1 SGHTA and CDR2 FQGNSA.

The chain is built from TRBV6-5 and TRBJ1-1; D is unclear. The CDR3 spans 12 residues. CDR1 and CDR2 (germline): MNHEY, SVGAGI. V was cut by 9 bases and J by 2 bases, with 10 bases left in between. The chain's CDR3 is CASYWGNTEAFF. The CDR3 coding sequence is TGTGCCAGTTATTGGGGAAACACTGAAGCTTTCTTT.

The gene calls are TRBV6-5 and TRBJ2-7; D may be TRBD1 or TRBD2 (5 bases each). Germline lookup yields CDR1 MNHEY and CDR2 SVGAGI. V was trimmed by 5 bases and J by 2 bases, leaving 10 bases between them. CDR3 size: 13 residues. In nucleotides, the CDR3 is TGTGCCAGCAGTCGGGACCTCACCTACGAGCAGTACTTC. It specifies CASSRDLTYEQYF.

The CDR3 protein is CASSQGEINTEAFF. The DNA of the CDR3 is TGTGCCAGCAGCCAAGGGGAGATAAACACTGAAGCTTTCTTT. The rearrangement joins TRBV4-2 to TRBJ1-1; D uncertain. The CDR3 has 14 residues. The germline gives CDR1 LGHNA, CDR2 YNFKEQ. V was clipped by 1 base and J by 2 bases, with 8 bases between them.

The genes are TRBV18 and TRBJ1-4, with D uncertain. Trimming removed 7 bases from V and 3 bases from J, with 9 bases in between. This CDR3 is built from 13 residues. CDR1 is KGHSH, CDR2 LQKENI, per germline. In DNA, the CDR3 is TGTGCCAGCTTAAGAGGGCCTAATGAAAAACTGTTTTTT. Translated: CASLRGPNEKLFF.

The chain uses TRBV7-2 and TRBJ1-1, with D possibly being TRBD1 (5 bases). Trimming stripped 0 bases from V and 4 bases from J, with 12 bases between. The CDR3 covers 15 residues. Looked up from germline, CDR1 is SGHTA and CDR2 is FQGNSA. The CDR3 is CASSLAVGGSTEAFF. The CDR3 DNA reads as TGTGCCAGCAGCTTAGCGGTTGGGGGGAGCACTGAAGCTTTCTTT.

J is TRBJ1-6 and V is TRBV30; a weak D match, TRBD1 (5 bases). The CDR3 is 12 residues long. The V end lost 5 bases, the J end lost 8 bases, and 10 bases lay between the germline ends. CDR1 is GTSNPN and CDR2 is SVGIG in the germline V gene (reference sequence). The CDR3 here is CAWQGSHSPLHF. CDR3 sequence (DNA): TGTGCCTGGCAGGGTAGCCATTCACCCCTCCACTTT.

The V and J genes are TRBV4-2 and TRBJ2-5; D gene unclear. The V gene's germline CDR1 is LGHNA and CDR2 YNFKEQ. With 0 bases removed from V and 4 bases from J, the gap between germline ends came to 9 bases. The CDR3 totals 14 residues. The CDR3 loop is CASSQDMGSETQYF. The CDR3 DNA sequence: TGTGCCAGCAGCCAAGATATGGGGTCAGAGACCCAGTACTTC.

This chain uses TRBV5-6 with TRBJ2-5, with D unresolved. Germline V gene data show CDR1 as SGHDT and CDR2 as YYEEEE. The V end lost 7 bases, the J end lost 1 base, and 11 bases lay between the germline ends. This CDR3 is built from 13 residues. The CDR3 is CASSKTLQETQYF. For the CDR3, the DNA is TGTGCCAGCTCCAAGACCCTCCAAGAGACCCAGTACTTC. Drawing the rest from reference TRBV5-6 and TRBJ2-5, the complete variable domain is DAGVTQSPTHLIKTRGQQVTLRCSPKSGHDTVSWYQQALGQGPQFIFQYYEEEERQRGNFPDRFSGHQFPNYSSELNVNALLLGDSALYLCASSKTLQETQYFGPGTRLLVL.

The chain employs TRBV7-2 and TRBJ1-1; D is undetermined. This CDR3 is built from 12 residues. The germline V gene encodes CDR1 SGHTA and CDR2 FQGNSA. The V gene lost 2 bases and the J gene lost 6 bases, with 7 bases spanning the gap. The CDR3 spells CASSLPRSEAFF. The DNA of the CDR3 is TGTGCCAGCAGCTTACCAAGGTCTGAAGCTTTCTTT.

The chain is built from TRBV20-1 and TRBJ2-3; D possibly corresponds to TRBD1 (5 bases). Per the germline V gene, CDR1 is DFQATT and CDR2 is SNEGSKA (reference sequence). Trimming stripped 3 bases from V and 0 bases from J, with 19 bases between. This CDR3 contains 17 residues. The CDR3 DNA follows: TGCAGTGCTAGTTTACCGACAGCCCTTTCTAGCACAGATACGCAGTATTTT. Amino acid sequence: CSASLPTALSSTDTQYF.

The chain joins TRBV5-1 to TRBJ2-7; D remains ambiguous. V was clipped by 0 bases and J by 4 bases, with 8 bases between them. Looked up from germline, CDR1 is SGHRS and CDR2 is YFSETQ. This CDR3 has 13 residues. In DNA form, the CDR3 reads TGCGCCAGCAGCTTGGCCTACGGATACGAGCAGTACTTC. Encoded protein: CASSLAYGYEQYF.